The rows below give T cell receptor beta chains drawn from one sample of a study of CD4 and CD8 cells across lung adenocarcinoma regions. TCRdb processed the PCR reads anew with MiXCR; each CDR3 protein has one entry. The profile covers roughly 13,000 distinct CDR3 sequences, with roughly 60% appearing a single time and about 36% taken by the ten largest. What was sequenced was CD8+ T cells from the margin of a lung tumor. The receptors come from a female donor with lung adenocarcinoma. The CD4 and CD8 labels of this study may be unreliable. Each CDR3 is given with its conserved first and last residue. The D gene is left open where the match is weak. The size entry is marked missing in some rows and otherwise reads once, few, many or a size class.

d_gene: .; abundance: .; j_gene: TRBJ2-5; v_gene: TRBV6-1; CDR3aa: CASREWSLSGEETQYF; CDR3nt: TGTGCCAGCAGGGAGTGGTCTTTGTCCGGCGAAGAGACCCAGTACTTC
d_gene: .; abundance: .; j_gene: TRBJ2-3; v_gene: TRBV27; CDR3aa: CASSLGGAKDMQYF; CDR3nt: TGTGCCAGCAGTTTGGGCGGAGCCAAAGATATGCAGTATTTT
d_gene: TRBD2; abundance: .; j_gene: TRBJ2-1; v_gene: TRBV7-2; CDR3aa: CASTISPSGRGNEQFF; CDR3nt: TGTGCCAGCACCATATCACCTAGCGGGAGAGGCAATGAGCAGTTCTTC
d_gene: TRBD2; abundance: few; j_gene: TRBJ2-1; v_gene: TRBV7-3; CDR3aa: CASSLIHSGGASGEQFF; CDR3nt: TGTGCCAGCAGCTTAATCCATAGCGGGGGGGCTTCTGGTGAGCAGTTCTTC
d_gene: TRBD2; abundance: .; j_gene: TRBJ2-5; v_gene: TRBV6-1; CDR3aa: CASRSRLAGDQETQYF; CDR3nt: TGTGCCAGCAGATCCCGACTAGCGGGAGACCAAGAGACCCAGTACTTC
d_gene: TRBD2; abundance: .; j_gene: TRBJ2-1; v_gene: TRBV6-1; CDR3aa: CASRTSGSNNEQFF; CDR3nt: TGTGCCAGCAGGACTAGCGGCTCTAACAATGAGCAGTTCTTC
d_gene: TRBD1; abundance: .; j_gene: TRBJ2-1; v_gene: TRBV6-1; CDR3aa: CASRTELTGGEQFF; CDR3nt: TGTGCCAGCAGGACCGAACTGACAGGGGGTGAGCAGTTCTTC
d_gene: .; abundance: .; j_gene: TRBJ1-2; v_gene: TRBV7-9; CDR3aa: CASSLIRGIYGYTF; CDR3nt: TGTGCCAGCAGCTTAATCAGGGGCATCTATGGCTACACCTTC
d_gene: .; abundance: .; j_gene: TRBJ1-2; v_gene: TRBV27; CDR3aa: CASSPGLDYGYTF; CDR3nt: TGTGCCAGCAGTCCAGGGCTCGACTATGGCTACACCTTC
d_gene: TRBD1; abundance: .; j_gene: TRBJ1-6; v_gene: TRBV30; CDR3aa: CAWSVWGTGGNSPLHF; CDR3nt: TGTGCCTGGAGTGTGTGGGGGACAGGGGGGAATTCACCCCTCCACTTT
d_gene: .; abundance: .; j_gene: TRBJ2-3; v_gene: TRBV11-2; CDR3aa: CASSLYTRNTDTQYF; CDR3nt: TGTGCCAGCAGCTTGTACACGCGGAACACAGATACGCAGTATTTT
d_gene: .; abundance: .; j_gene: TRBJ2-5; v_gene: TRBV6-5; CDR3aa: CARSYRSRAQNTQYF; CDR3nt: TGTGCCAGGAGTTACCGGAGCCGGGCCCAAAACACCCAGTACTTC
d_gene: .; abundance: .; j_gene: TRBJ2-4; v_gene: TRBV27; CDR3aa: CGSRLLGAKDTQYF; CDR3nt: TGTGGCAGCAGGTTGCTCGGGGCCAAAGATACGCAGTACTTC
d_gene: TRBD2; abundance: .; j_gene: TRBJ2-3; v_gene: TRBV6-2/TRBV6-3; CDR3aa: CASSVNLGAGDTDTQYF; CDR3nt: TGTGCCAGCAGCGTAAACCTAGGGGCGGGGGACACAGATACGCAGTATTTT
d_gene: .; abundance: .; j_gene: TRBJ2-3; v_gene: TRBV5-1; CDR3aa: CASRPGLSAKNTQYF; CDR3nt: TGCGCCAGCAGACCGGGACTGTCTGCCAAAAATACGCAGTATTTT
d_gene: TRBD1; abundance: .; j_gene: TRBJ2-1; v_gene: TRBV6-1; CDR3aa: CASSPGQGVYNEQFF; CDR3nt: TGTGCCAGCAGCCCGGGACAGGGAGTCTACAATGAGCAGTTCTTC
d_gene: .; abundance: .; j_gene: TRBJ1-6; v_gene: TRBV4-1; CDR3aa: CASSQEGAANSPLHF; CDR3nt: TGCGCCAGCAGCCAAGAAGGGGCCGCCAATTCACCCCTCCACTTT
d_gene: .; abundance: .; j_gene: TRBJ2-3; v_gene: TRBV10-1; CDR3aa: CASAGNGGGNPDTQYF; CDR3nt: TGCGCCAGCGCGGGGAACGGGGGCGGGAACCCAGATACGCAGTATTTC
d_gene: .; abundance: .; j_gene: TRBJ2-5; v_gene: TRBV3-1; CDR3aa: CASSQYGQEGETQYF; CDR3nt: TGTGCCAGCAGCCAATACGGCCAAGAGGGGGAGACCCAGTACTTC